This TCR beta chain stems from a study of Ad26.COV2.S vaccination and SARS-CoV-2 variants. Study-level background: Intramuscularly, Ad26.COV2.S was given either once or twice, 56 days apart.

Germline values: CDR1 SGHTA, CDR2 FQGNSA. The CDR3 totals 14 residues. Sequencing was performed with immunoSEQ multiplex PCR; in TCRdb, only in-frame clones are kept and a portion is missing. The sample records about 250,000 clones, over 75% being singletons. Study-wide findings and caveats: Analytic work on TCR breadth and depth might have understated the full extent of total T cell responses. Among vaccine recipients, spike-specific TCR breadth exceeded that of placebo recipients.

Indicated treatment: around 19 received Ad26.COV2.S at low or high dose, single or two shots; several received placebo; per-sample allocation not given. Specimens were obtained on day 63 following the first vaccine or placebo injection. Immunization relied on an Ad26 vector, which expressed Wuhan-strain SARS-CoV-2 spike. Concerning this clone: Its matching antigen is unknown.

The source was peripheral blood, collected in a trial of Ad26.COV2.S vaccine versus placebo. The receptor's source is a person between 18 and 65 years old who received the Ad26.COV2.S COVID-19 vaccine or a placebo. This sequence joins TRBV7-2 and TRBJ1-4; D remains ambiguous. CDR3 protein: CATKGGATNEKLFF. In DNA form, the CDR3 reads TGTGCGACCAAGGGCGGTGCAACTAATGAAAAACTGTTTTTT. The full variable domain, with the rest looked up from reference TRBV7-2 and TRBJ1-4, is GAGVSQSPSNKVTEKGKDVELRCDPISGHTALYWYRQSLGQGLEFLIYFQGNSAPDKSGLPSDRFSAERTGGSVSTLTIQRTQQEDSAVYLCATKGGATNEKLFFGSGTQLSVL.